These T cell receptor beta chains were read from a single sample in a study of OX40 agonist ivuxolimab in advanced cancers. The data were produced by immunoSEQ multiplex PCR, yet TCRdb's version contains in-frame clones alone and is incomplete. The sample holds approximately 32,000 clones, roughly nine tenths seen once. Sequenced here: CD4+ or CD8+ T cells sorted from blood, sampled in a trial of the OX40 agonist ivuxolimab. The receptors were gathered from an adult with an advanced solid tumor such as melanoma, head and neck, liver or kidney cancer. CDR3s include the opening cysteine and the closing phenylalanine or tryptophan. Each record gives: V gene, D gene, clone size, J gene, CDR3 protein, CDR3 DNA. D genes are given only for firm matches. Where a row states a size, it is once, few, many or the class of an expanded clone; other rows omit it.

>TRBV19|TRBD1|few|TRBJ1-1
CASSGLTGPATEAFF
TGTGCCAGTAGTGGATTGACAGGGCCGGCCACTGAAGCTTTCTTT
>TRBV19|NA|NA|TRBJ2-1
CASLKGNEQFF
TGTGCCAGTCTTAAGGGCAATGAGCAGTTCTTC
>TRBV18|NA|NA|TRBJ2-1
CASSPEEGGVEQFF
TGTGCCAGCTCACCAGAAGAAGGCGGGGTTGAGCAGTTCTTC
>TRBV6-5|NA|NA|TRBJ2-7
CASSYSWQGEEQYF
TGTGCCAGCAGTTACTCGTGGCAGGGCGAGGAGCAGTACTTC
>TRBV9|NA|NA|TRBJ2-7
CASSVGVMGAYEQYF
TGTGCCAGCAGCGTAGGGGTCATGGGGGCCTACGAGCAGTACTTC
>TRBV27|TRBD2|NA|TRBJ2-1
CASRLAGGPGNEQFF
TGTGCCAGCAGACTAGCGGGAGGGCCGGGGAATGAGCAGTTCTTC
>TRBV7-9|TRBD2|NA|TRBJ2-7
CASTGGESGPAYEQYF
TGTGCCAGCACCGGGGGGGAGAGCGGGCCCGCCTACGAGCAGTACTTC
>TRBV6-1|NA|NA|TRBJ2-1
CASRKGYEQFF
TGTGCCAGCAGAAAGGGGTATGAGCAGTTCTTC
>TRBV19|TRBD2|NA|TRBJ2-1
CASSLSSGRVYEQFF
TGTGCCAGTAGTCTCTCTAGCGGGAGGGTTTATGAGCAGTTCTTC
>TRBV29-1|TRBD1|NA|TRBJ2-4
CSVTGVLGKNIQYF
TGCAGCGTCACAGGGGTCTTAGGCAAAAACATTCAGTACTTC
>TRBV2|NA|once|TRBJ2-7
CASTLDSSLNEQYF
TGTGCCAGCACCCTCGACAGTTCCCTCAACGAGCAGTACTTC
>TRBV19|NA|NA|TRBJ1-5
CASSITDYSNQPQHF
TGTGCCAGTAGTATAACGGATTATAGCAATCAGCCCCAGCATTTT
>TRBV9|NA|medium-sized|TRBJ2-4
CASSVEADSPHLAKNIQYF
TGTGCCAGCAGCGTAGAAGCGGACAGTCCCCACCTGGCCAAAAACATTCAGTACTTC
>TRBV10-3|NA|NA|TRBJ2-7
CAISDGLYEQYF
TGTGCCATCAGTGACGGCCTCTACGAGCAGTACTTC
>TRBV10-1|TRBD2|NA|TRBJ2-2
CASSGASGISNTGELFF
TGCGCCAGTTCTGGGGCTAGCGGGATCTCGAACACCGGGGAGCTGTTTTTT
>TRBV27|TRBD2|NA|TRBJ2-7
CASSQGRGVEQYF
TGTGCCAGCAGTCAAGGACGGGGGGTTGAGCAGTACTTC
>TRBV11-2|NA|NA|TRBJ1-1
CASSLSRIGTLSGGAAFF
TGTGCCAGCAGCTTAAGTAGGATCGGGACGCTCTCGGGGGGGGCGGCTTTCTTT
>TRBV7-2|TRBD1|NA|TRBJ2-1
CASSTLTGSYNEQFF
TGTGCCAGCAGCACCTTGACAGGGTCCTACAATGAGCAGTTCTTC
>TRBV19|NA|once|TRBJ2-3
CASSGLSTDTQYF
TGTGCCAGTAGTGGACTAAGCACAGATACGCAGTATTTT
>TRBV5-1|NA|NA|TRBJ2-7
CASSRPQENTYEQYF
TGCGCCAGCAGCAGACCACAGGAAAACACCTACGAGCAGTACTTC
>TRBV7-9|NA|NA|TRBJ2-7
CASSPSQWNEQYF
TGTGCCAGCAGCCCCTCGCAGTGGAACGAGCAGTACTTC
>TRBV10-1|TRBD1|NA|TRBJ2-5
CASSDRDRGGLGSRETQYF
TGCGCCAGCAGTGATCGGGACAGGGGCGGGTTGGGATCTAGGGAGACCCAGTACTTC
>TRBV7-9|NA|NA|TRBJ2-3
CASSLDVPGVPDTQYF
TGTGCCAGCAGCTTAGACGTCCCAGGGGTTCCAGATACGCAGTATTTT
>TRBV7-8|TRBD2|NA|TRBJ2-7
CASSLVGVAGGEQYF
TGTGCCAGCAGCTTAGTAGGAGTAGCGGGAGGCGAGCAGTACTTC
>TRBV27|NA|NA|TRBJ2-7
CASSLGPYPSEQYF
TGTGCCAGCAGTTTAGGGCCTTACCCCAGCGAGCAGTACTTC
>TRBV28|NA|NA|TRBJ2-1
CASSPRMYNEQFF
TGTGCCAGCAGTCCAAGAATGTACAATGAGCAGTTCTTC
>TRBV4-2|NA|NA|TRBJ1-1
CASSHSHRLNTEAFF
TGTGCCAGCAGCCATAGCCACAGGCTGAACACTGAAGCTTTCTTT
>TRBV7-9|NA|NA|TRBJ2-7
CASSPRDTRGYEQYF
TGTGCCAGCAGCCCCCGGGACACACGGGGTTACGAGCAGTACTTC
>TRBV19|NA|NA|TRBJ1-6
CASSQEDPNSPLHF
TGTGCCAGTAGCCAAGAAGACCCTAATTCACCCCTCCACTTT
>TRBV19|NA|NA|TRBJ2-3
CASSRGHPNTDTQYF
TGTGCCAGTAGTAGGGGACATCCCAACACAGATACGCAGTATTTT
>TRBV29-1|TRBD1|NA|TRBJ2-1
CSVEKTGLGEQFF
TGCAGCGTTGAAAAGACAGGGCTGGGGGAGCAGTTCTTC
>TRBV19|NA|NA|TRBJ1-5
CASSILGQPQHF
TGTGCCAGTAGTATTCTAGGCCAGCCCCAGCATTTT
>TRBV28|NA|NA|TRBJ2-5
CASRETGRGETQYF
TGTGCCAGCAGAGAGACAGGGAGGGGTGAGACCCAGTACTTC
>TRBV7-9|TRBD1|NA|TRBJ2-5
CASRDSQETQYF
TGTGCCAGCCGGGACAGCCAAGAGACCCAGTACTTC
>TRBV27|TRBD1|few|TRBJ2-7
CASTRIQGAQEQYF
TGTGCCAGCACCCGTATCCAGGGGGCGCAGGAGCAGTACTTC